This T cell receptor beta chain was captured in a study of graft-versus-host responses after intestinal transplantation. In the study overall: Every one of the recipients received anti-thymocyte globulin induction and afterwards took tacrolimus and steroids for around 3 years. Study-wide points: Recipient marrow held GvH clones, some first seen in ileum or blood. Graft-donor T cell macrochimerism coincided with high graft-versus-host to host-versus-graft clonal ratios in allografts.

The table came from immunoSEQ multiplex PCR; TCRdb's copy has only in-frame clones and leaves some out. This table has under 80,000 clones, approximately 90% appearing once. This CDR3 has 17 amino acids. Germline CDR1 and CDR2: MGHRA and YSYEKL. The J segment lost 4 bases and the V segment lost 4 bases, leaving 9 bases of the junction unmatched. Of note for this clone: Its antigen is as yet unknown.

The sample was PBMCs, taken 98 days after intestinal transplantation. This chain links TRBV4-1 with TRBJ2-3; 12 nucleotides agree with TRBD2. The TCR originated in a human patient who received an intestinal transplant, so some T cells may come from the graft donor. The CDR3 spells CASSPHALAGGADTQYF. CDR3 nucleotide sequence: TGCGCCAGCAGCCCGCATGCACTAGCGGGGGGAGCAGATACGCAGTATTTT.